The 29 T cell receptor beta chains in this list originate from one sample, sequenced in a study of T-cell reconstitution after alpha-beta-depleted transplantation in children listed by TCRdb under 2016. The treatment or condition label, as the study defines it: allogeneic hematopoietic cell transplantation with graft depleted of TCRalphabeta T cells and CD19 B cells. The protocol used for the library was PCR. Sequencing relied on an Illumina HiSeq 2500. Molecular barcoding was employed in the preparation of TCR libraries, with unique molecular identifiers being used to normalize TCRbeta repertoire quantification. TCRdb itself trimmed the public reads at Q25 with fastp, ran MiXCR and retained productive beta chains. When rows share a CDR3 protein, they turn into one entry using the most common DNA and genes. The sample data list about 70,000 distinct CDR3 sequences, and about 11% of these were observed just once. The ten largest clones represent roughly 13% of the sample.

The sequenced sample was PBMCs, obtained before TCRalphabeta/CD19-depleted stem cell transplant. The receptors shown here come from a boy aged 5 to 17 with acute myeloid leukemia, due to receive a stem cell transplant.

Ten or more counts support this clonotype. The chain uses TRBV7-2 and TRBJ1-4; 7 bases line up with TRBD1. This CDR3 region has 14 residues. CDR1 is SGHTA, CDR2 FQGNSA, per germline. The trim removed 5 bases at V and 8 bases at J, leaving 8 bases unmatched. CDR3 region: CASSVGGAEEKLFF. Written as DNA, the CDR3 is TGTGCCAGCAGCGTAGGGGGCGCGGAGGAAAAACTGTTTTTT.

The chain is built from TRBV6-2 or TRBV6-3 and TRBJ2-5; D is unclear. The V gene's germline CDR1 is MNHEY and CDR2 SVGEGT. Trimming took 5 bases from V and 1 from J, leaving 14 bases between them. The CDR3 has 15 amino acids. As DNA, the CDR3 is TGTGCCAGCAGTCTGGCTGGGGTCACCCAAGAGACCCAGTACTTC. Its translation: CASSLAGVTQETQYF.

This clonotype was observed at least ten times. V is TRBV4-3 and J is TRBJ2-2; the D is unclear. Germline loops: CDR1 LGHNA, CDR2 YSLEER. This CDR3 has 16 residues. Between the trimmed V and J ends, which lost 2 bases and 0 bases, there was a span of 10 bases. The CDR3 sequence: CASSQSDGTNTGELFF. The CDR3 DNA sequence: TGCGCCAGCAGCCAATCGGACGGAACGAACACCGGGGAGCTGTTTTTT.

In its sample, this clonotype was seen many times. The genes are TRBV10-1 and TRBJ2-5; 10 bases match TRBD2. The CDR3 contains 15 residues. Germline CDR1 is WNHNN and CDR2 is SYGVQD (reference sequence). The junction had 5 bases not matched to a gene; V was cut back by 2 bases and J by 5 bases. CDR3 nucleotide sequence: TGCGCCAGCAGTGAGACAGCGGGGGGGCGTGAGACCCAGTACTTC. It is translated as CASSETAGGRETQYF.

J is TRBJ2-7 and V is TRBV18, with unresolved D. Deletions cut 2 bases from V and 2 bases from J, with 7 bases between. Germline assignment: CDR1 KGHSH and CDR2 LQKENI. There are 13 residues in the CDR3. Here the CDR3 reads CASSPSLAYEQYF. CDR3 in DNA: TGTGCCAGCTCACCAAGTCTAGCCTACGAGCAGTACTTC.

This clonotype was seen repeatedly, ten times or more. In DNA form, the CDR3 reads TGTGCCAGCAGCTTGGCCCGCTACGAGCAGTACTTC. It specifies CASSLARYEQYF. V gene TRBV5-6 combines with J gene TRBJ2-7; no reliable D call. The V and J ends lost 0 bases and 3 bases respectively, with 4 bases between them. Per the germline V gene, CDR1 is SGHDT and CDR2 is YYEEEE. This CDR3 region has 12 residues.

This clonotype was seen more than once but under ten times. The genes are TRBV20-1 and TRBJ2-7; D is perhaps TRBD1 (6 bases). CDR3 length equals 14 residues. Trimming removed 1 base from V and 5 bases from J, with 15 bases in between. From germline, CDR1 is DFQATT and CDR2 SNEGSKA (reference sequence). The CDR3 coding sequence is TGCAGTGCTAGAGGACAGGTTCTTACCAACGAGCAGTACTTC. Protein sequence: CSARGQVLTNEQYF.

This clonotype was counted ten times or more. This chain connects TRBV2 to TRBJ2-5; the D gene is possibly TRBD1 (6 bases). Trimming removed 4 bases from V and 5 bases from J, with 17 bases in between. CDR1 SNHLY and CDR2 FYNNEI come from the germline V gene. There are 15 residues in the CDR3. The CDR3 DNA is TGTGCCAGCAGTGTAGGCCAGGGGTTAAGTGAGACCCAGTACTTC. It specifies CASSVGQGLSETQYF.

This clonotype was recorded many times. This chain connects TRBV4-2 to TRBJ2-2; TRBD1 matches 8 bases. The CDR3 extends over 15 amino acids. The ends lost 0 bases at V and 6 bases at J; junction bases unmatched: 3. Germline CDR1 LGHNA, CDR2 YNFKEQ. CDR3 residues: CASSQDQQGAGELFF. The CDR3 DNA follows: TGTGCCAGCAGCCAAGATCAACAGGGGGCCGGGGAGCTGTTTTTT.

In its sample, this clonotype was seen many times. This rearrangement joins TRBV10-3 to TRBJ1-6; weak D call: TRBD1 (5 bases). The length of the CDR3 is 15 residues. CDR1 and CDR2 (germline): ENHRY, SYGVKD. V was trimmed by 7 bases and J by 0 bases, leaving 10 bases between them. The DNA of the CDR3 is TGTGCCATCAACGCGGGACTCTCCTATAATTCACCCCTCCACTTT. Amino acid sequence: CAINAGLSYNSPLHF.

This clonotype was counted many times. V usage is TRBV6-5 and J usage is TRBJ2-5, with 9 bases lining up with TRBD2. The CDR3 loop spans 15 amino acids. In germline, CDR1 is MNHEY, CDR2 SVGAGI. With 0 bases clipped from V and 5 bases from J, the junction kept 4 bases outside the gene matches. CDR3 residues: CASSYSSGSGETQYF. CDR3 DNA: TGTGCCAGCAGTTACTCTAGCGGGAGCGGGGAGACCCAGTACTTC.

This clonotype was picked up many times. This rearrangement joins TRBV15 to TRBJ2-1, with a possible D match to TRBD1 (5 bases). The CDR3 runs to 17 residues. CDR1 and CDR2 (germline): LNHNV, YYDKDF (reference sequence). V was cut by 6 bases and J by 1 base, with 19 bases left in between. The CDR3 DNA reads as TGTGCCACCAGACTAAGCTGGGGCGCAGGGTCCTACAATGAGCAGTTCTTC. Translated: CATRLSWGAGSYNEQFF.

At least ten counts were recorded for this clonotype. The chain links TRBV28 to TRBJ2-7, with D perhaps matching TRBD1 (6 bases). Germline-derived CDR1 and CDR2 are MDHEN and SYDVKM. There are 15 residues in the CDR3. The ends were cut back, 6 bases at V and 0 bases at J, with 15 bases in the middle. The CDR3 region is CASSKDSQSSYEQYF. CDR3 in DNA: TGTGCCAGCAGCAAGGACAGCCAGTCCTCCTACGAGCAGTACTTC. Variable domain in full (rest from reference TRBV28 and TRBJ2-7): DVKVTQSSRYLVKRTGEKVFLECVQDMDHENMFWYRQDPGLGLRLIYFSYDVKMKEKGDIPEGYSVSREKKERFSLILESASTNQTSMYLCASSKDSQSSYEQYFGPGTRLTVT.

At least ten counts were recorded for this clonotype. The V call is TRBV4-1, the J call TRBJ1-3, with a possible D match to TRBD1 (5 bases). Per germline, CDR1 MGHRA and CDR2 YSYEKL. This CDR3 region has 16 residues. Trimming took 0 bases from V and 8 from J, leaving 17 bases between them. This CDR3 is CASSQDPGQGGHTIYF. The CDR3 region has the DNA TGCGCCAGCAGCCAAGATCCCGGGCAGGGTGGGCACACCATATATTTT.

The chain joins TRBV12-3 or TRBV12-4 to TRBJ2-2; tentatively, D is TRBD1 or TRBD2 (5 bases each). V gave up 4 bases and J gave up 0 bases, with 15 bases separating them. The CDR3 loop spans 17 amino acids. The CDR3 DNA follows: TGTGCCAGCAGTTCAGAAACGGGACCTACGAACACCGGGGAGCTGTTTTTT. Amino acid sequence: CASSSETGPTNTGELFF.

This clonotype was observed many times. This chain joins TRBV28 and TRBJ1-6; D is uncertain. There are 10 residues in the CDR3. Deletions cut 8 bases from V and 9 bases from J, with 5 bases between. Looked up from germline, CDR1 is MDHEN and CDR2 is SYDVKM. The CDR3 region has the DNA TGTGCCAGCGGCGGTTCACCCCTCCACTTT. The encoded protein is CASGGSPLHF.

This clonotype showed up just a few times. The rearrangement joins TRBV29-1 to TRBJ2-2, with D maybe TRBD1 (5 bases). The CDR3 has 14 residues. CDR1 and CDR2 from the germline V gene are SQVTM and ANQGSEA. The ends were cut back, 7 bases at V and 2 bases at J, with 14 bases in the middle. CDR3 amino acids: CSASQGVNTGELFF. The CDR3 DNA reads TGCAGCGCCTCTCAAGGGGTAAACACCGGGGAGCTGTTTTTT.

This clonotype was recorded at least ten times. The CDR3 region has the DNA TGTGCCAGCAGTCCCACGGAGGGTAGGGAGACCCAGTACTTC. It encodes CASSPTEGRETQYF. The chain has TRBV6-1 and TRBJ2-5; D might be TRBD2 (6 bases). V was shortened by 5 bases and J by 5 bases, with 15 bases between the two germline ends. This CDR3 spans 14 amino acids. Germline V lookup: CDR1 MNHNS, CDR2 SASEGT.

The sample holds a few counts of this clonotype. The chain is built from TRBV7-8 and TRBJ2-1; D not certain. Germline CDR1 reads SGHVS; CDR2 reads FQNEAQ. This CDR3 contains 13 residues. Trimming removed 5 bases at V and 10 bases at J, with 15 bases between. This CDR3 is CASSPLLTVEQFF. The CDR3 DNA sequence: TGTGCCAGCAGCCCTCTCCTCACGGTGGAGCAGTTCTTC.

The genes are TRBV2 and TRBJ2-7, with D tentatively TRBD1 (5 bases). Germline loops: CDR1 SNHLY, CDR2 FYNNEI. This CDR3 comprises 13 residues. V dropped 5 bases and J dropped 2 bases, with 10 bases sitting between them. CDR3 coding DNA: TGTGCCAGCAGTCGTAGACAGACCTACGAGCAGTACTTC. As protein: CASSRRQTYEQYF.

This clonotype was recorded at least ten times. V usage is TRBV3-1 and J usage is TRBJ2-3; 7 bases fit TRBD1. V trimming: 5 bases; J trimming: 3 bases; junction bases outside the gene matches: 14. The CDR3 length is 17 residues. Germline V gene sequence: CDR1 LGHDT, CDR2 YNNKEL (reference sequence). This CDR3 is CASSSLPRQGRTDTQYF. For the CDR3, the DNA is TGTGCCAGCAGCTCACTCCCCCGACAGGGAAGGACAGATACGCAGTATTTT.

This clonotype was counted between two and nine times. This may arise from a read error, as a much more abundant clone is one base away. J is TRBJ2-3 and V is TRBV29-1; weak D call: TRBD2 (6 bases). Trimming pared 4 bases from V and 6 bases from J, leaving 14 bases between. The germline V gene has CDR1 SQVTM and CDR2 ANQGSEA. CDR3 length: 13 residues. The CDR3 here is CSVAGLFGDTQYF. In DNA form, the CDR3 reads TGCAGCGTTGCGGGACTCTTCGGGGATACGCAGTATTTT.

This clonotype was observed many times. The rearrangement links TRBV29-1 to TRBJ2-1, with a possible D match to TRBD2 (5 bases). Germline V lookup: CDR1 SQVTM, CDR2 ANQGSEA. V dropped 2 bases and J dropped 9 bases, with 17 bases sitting between them. The CDR3 sequence is 14 residues long. Here the CDR3 DNA reads TGCAGCGTTGAATCGGGTAACGGGGTGGGTGAGCAGTTCTTC. Its translation is CSVESGNGVGEQFF.

This clonotype was observed many times. The CDR3: CSASGSGRGLYEQYV. In DNA form, the CDR3 reads TGCAGTGCTAGCGGGAGTGGCAGGGGGCTCTACGAGCAGTACGTC. The chain couples TRBV20-1 to TRBJ2-7; 8 nucleotides line up with TRBD1. The CDR3 runs 15 residues. J gave up 3 bases and V 3 bases, and 10 bases lay outside the gene matches. Germline V lookup: CDR1 DFQATT, CDR2 SNEGSKA (reference sequence).

This clonotype came up a few times. V gene TRBV30 combines with J gene TRBJ2-2, with 10 nucleotides matching TRBD2. Germline trimming cut 3 bases from V and 1 base from J; bases unmatched to any gene: 2. CDR1 is GTSNPN, CDR2 SVGIG, per germline (reference sequence). The CDR3 spans 15 residues. This chain's CDR3 is CAWRSGRVNTGELFF. CDR3 nucleotide sequence: TGTGCCTGGAGAAGCGGGAGGGTGAACACCGGGGAGCTGTTTTTT.

This clonotype was seen at least ten times. The chain couples TRBV7-2 to TRBJ2-1; 9 bases align to TRBD2. In germline, CDR1 is SGHTA, CDR2 FQGNSA. V gave up 4 bases and J gave up 7 bases; unmatched junction bases: 8. The CDR3 length is 15 residues. The CDR3, as DNA: TGTGCCAGCAGCTACCCCGGGACTAGCCAAAATGAGCAGTTCTTC. It translates to CASSYPGTSQNEQFF.

The table lists this clonotype with many counts. The CDR3 spells CASSLVSRTGREQYV. The CDR3 DNA sequence: TGTGCCAGCAGCTTAGTTTCCCGGACAGGCCGCGAGCAGTACGTC. This chain joins TRBV7-9 and TRBJ2-7, with TRBD1 matching over 7 bases. Germline V gives CDR1 SEHNR, CDR2 FQNEAQ (reference sequence). The CDR3 loop spans 15 amino acids. The ends lost 1 base at V and 6 bases at J; junction bases unmatched: 9.

This clonotype was observed many times. The CDR3 region is CASSLAAGRTSGNTIYF. In nucleotides, the CDR3 is TGTGCCAGCAGCTTAGCGGCCGGCAGGACCTCTGGAAACACCATATATTTT. This rearrangement joins TRBV7-9 to TRBJ1-3; D gene uncertain. Germline V gene lookup returns CDR1 SEHNR and CDR2 FQNEAQ (reference sequence). The CDR3 has 17 amino acids. V was pared by 0 bases and J by 0 bases, with 12 bases between.

This clonotype was observed many times. The rearrangement joins TRBV7-2 to TRBJ1-6, with 9 bases identical to TRBD1. Losses at the gene ends were 5 bases for V and 6 bases for J; bases not matched to a gene: 5. The CDR3 totals 15 residues. CDR1 SGHTA and CDR2 FQGNSA come from the germline V gene. CDR3 in DNA: TGTGCCAGCAGCCGAACAGGGGGCGGTAATTCACCCCTCCACTTT. This codes for CASSRTGGGNSPLHF.